One sample yielded the 32 T cell receptor beta chains listed below, sequenced in a study of CD8 T cells in Susac syndrome (dated by TCRdb to about 2019). The library came from the immunoSEQ multiplex PCR assay. RNA was extracted using the RNeasy kit, and about 0.5 to 1 microgram was reverse transcribed with random hexamers. TCRdb itself trimmed the public reads at Q25 with fastp, ran MiXCR and retained productive beta chains. Rows matching on CDR3 protein sequence are summarized as one entry with the most common DNA and genes. The sample table holds under 250,000 distinct CDR3 sequences, of which 94% were seen once. The top ten clones comprise around 0.15% of the sample. The specimen was CD4+ T cells from PBMCs. Receptors were obtained from a human donor with Susac syndrome.

V is TRBV12-3 or TRBV12-4 and J is TRBJ1-2; 7 bases agree with TRBD1. Losses at the gene ends were 4 bases for V and 4 bases for J; bases not matched to a gene: 6. This CDR3 has 14 amino acids. The CDR3 DNA is TGTGCCAGCAGTTACGGACAGGAGGCCTATGGCTACACCTTC. It codes for CASSYGQEAYGYTF.

The chain uses TRBV28 and TRBJ1-2, with D tentatively TRBD1 (6 bases). Trimming took off 6 bases at V and 3 bases at J, with 17 bases between the two ends. CDR3 length: 15 amino acids. Germline V gives CDR1 MDHEN, CDR2 SYDVKM. CDR3 protein: CASSQFTGLHYGYTF. The CDR3 DNA sequence: TGTGCCAGCAGCCAATTCACAGGGTTGCACTATGGCTACACCTTC.

The chain joins TRBV19 to TRBJ1-1; D remains ambiguous. V lost 5 bases to trimming and J lost 7 bases, with 14 bases between them. This CDR3 is 13 amino acids long. Germline V gene lookup returns CDR1 LNHDA and CDR2 SQIVND (reference sequence). In DNA form, the CDR3 reads TGTGCCAGTAGTGAACAACGGGGAGGTGAAGCTTTCTTT. Translating it yields CASSEQRGGEAFF.

V is TRBV7-2 and J is TRBJ2-5, with TRBD2 matching 12 bases. Trimming took 2 bases from V and 2 from J; bases not matched to a gene: 3. This CDR3 is 16 amino acids long. Looked up from germline, CDR1 is SGHTA and CDR2 is FQGNSA. The CDR3, as DNA: TGTGCCAGCAGCTTACCTGGGACTAGCGGGCAAGAGACCCAGTACTTC. It translates to CASSLPGTSGQETQYF.

The CDR3 nucleotides are TGTGCCAGCAGCCAAGGAGAACAGGGGGATCAGCCCCAGCATTTT. Its translation is CASSQGEQGDQPQHF. The V gene is TRBV5-6, the J gene TRBJ1-5; 8 nucleotides match TRBD1. Losses at the gene ends were 4 bases for V and 5 bases for J; bases not matched to a gene: 8. Per the germline V gene, CDR1 is SGHDT and CDR2 is YYEEEE. The CDR3 is 15 amino acids.

This chain links TRBV20-1 with TRBJ1-5; D might be TRBD1 (5 bases). The CDR3 sequence is 12 residues long. CDR1 is DFQATT, CDR2 SNEGSKA, per germline (reference sequence). V dropped 7 bases and J dropped 2 bases, with 9 bases sitting between them. CDR3 protein: CSGLGGNQPQHF. Here the CDR3 DNA reads TGCAGTGGCCTGGGGGGCAATCAGCCCCAGCATTTT.

This sequence joins TRBV15 and TRBJ1-1, with TRBD1 matching 8 bases. With V trimmed by 1 base and J by 0 bases, 4 bases remained unmatched. The length of the CDR3 is 16 residues. CDR1 LNHNV and CDR2 YYDKDF come from the germline V gene (reference sequence). CDR3 sequence reads: CATSRGRTGMNTEAFF. In DNA form, the CDR3 reads TGTGCCACCAGCAGAGGCCGGACAGGGATGAACACTGAAGCTTTCTTT.

This chain connects TRBV6-2 or TRBV6-3 to TRBJ1-1; 7 nucleotides match TRBD1. The CDR3 loop spans 15 amino acids. With V trimmed by 6 bases and J by 0 bases, 7 bases remained unmatched. CDR1 and CDR2 from the germline V gene are MNHEY and SVGEGT. The CDR3 region has the DNA TGTGCCAGCAGACGACAGGGATCAGTGAACACTGAAGCTTTCTTT. Translating gives CASRRQGSVNTEAFF.

V gene TRBV29-1 combines with J gene TRBJ2-3; D gene ambiguous. The CDR3 runs 14 residues. Germline loops: CDR1 SQVTM, CDR2 ANQGSEA. Trimming took off 3 bases at V and 2 bases at J, with 12 bases between the two ends. The CDR3 sequence is CSVDRERFTDTQYF. The CDR3 DNA is TGCAGCGTTGATAGGGAACGGTTCACAGATACGCAGTATTTT.

In nucleotides, the CDR3 is TGCGCCAGCAGCTTGGACGGTCTAGTACATAGCAATCAGCCCCAGCATTTT. Translating gives CASSLDGLVHSNQPQHF. The chain joins TRBV5-1 to TRBJ1-5; D uncertain. V was trimmed by 0 bases and J by 0 bases, leaving 13 bases between them. CDR3 length: 17 amino acids. Germline CDR1 SGHRS, CDR2 YFSETQ.

The chain uses TRBV4-2 and TRBJ1-3, with a tentative D call TRBD1 (6 bases). The CDR3 runs 16 residues. V dropped 0 bases and J dropped 2 bases, with 11 bases sitting between them. Germline assignment: CDR1 LGHNA and CDR2 YNFKEQ. This CDR3 is CASSQDHQGTGNTIYF. The CDR3 DNA is TGTGCCAGCAGCCAAGATCATCAGGGGACTGGAAACACCATATATTTT.

V usage is TRBV5-4 and J usage is TRBJ2-5; 15 bases fit TRBD2. In germline, CDR1 is SGHNT, CDR2 YYREEE (reference sequence). The CDR3 consists of 18 residues. V shed 4 bases, J shed 2 bases, and the junction held 9 bases outside the gene matches. CDR3 nucleotides: TGTGCCAGCAGCACAGGGACTAGCGGGGGGACACCTCAAGAGACCCAGTACTTC. It yields the protein CASSTGTSGGTPQETQYF.

This chain connects TRBV12-3 or TRBV12-4 to TRBJ1-5; TRBD1 is a possible D gene (5 bases). The ends were cut back, 6 bases at V and 3 bases at J, with 18 bases in the middle. This CDR3 is 16 amino acids long. CDR3 DNA sequence: TGTGCCAGCAGCCGCTCCGCGGGGGGTGTCAATCAGCCCCAGCATTTT. Translated, it gives CASSRSAGGVNQPQHF.

The chain joins TRBV11-2 to TRBJ1-4; the D is unclear. The ends were cut back, 0 bases at V and 4 bases at J, with 9 bases in the middle. The CDR3 is 15 residues long. The germline V gene has CDR1 SGHAT and CDR2 FQNNGV. CDR3 protein: CASSLDPGFNEKLFF. The CDR3 bases are TGTGCCAGCAGCTTAGATCCGGGGTTTAATGAAAAACTGTTTTTT.

CDR3 sequence reads: CASSPRAGPDTQYF. The CDR3 coding sequence is TGTGCCAGCAGCCCTCGGGCGGGGCCGGATACGCAGTATTTT. The V and J genes are TRBV7-9 and TRBJ2-3; possibly TRBD2 for D (6 bases). V lost 5 bases to trimming and J lost 6 bases, with 15 bases between them. The germline CDR1 and CDR2 sequences are SEHNR and FQNEAQ (reference sequence). The CDR3 sequence is 14 residues long. Full variable domain (outside the CDR3, taken from reference TRBV7-9 and TRBJ2-3): DTGVSQNPRHKITKRGQNVTFRCDPISEHNRLYWYRQTLGQGPEFLTYFQNEAQLEKSRLLSDRFSAERPKGSFSTLEIQRTEQGDSAMYLCASSPRAGPDTQYFGPGTRLTVL.

Written as DNA, the CDR3 is TGTGCCAGTAGTCTAAACAGGGGGCTTGGTCAGCCCCAGCATTTT. This gives the protein CASSLNRGLGQPQHF. J is TRBJ1-5 and V is TRBV19; 9 bases line up with TRBD1. The germline gives CDR1 LNHDA, CDR2 SQIVND (reference sequence). CDR3 size: 15 residues. Unmatched junction bases numbered 8, after V lost 5 bases and J lost 6 bases.

J is TRBJ1-2 and V is TRBV7-9; 8 nucleotides line up with TRBD1. CDR3 size: 14 residues. CDR1 is SEHNR and CDR2 is FQNEAQ in the germline V gene (reference sequence). Germline trimming cut 5 bases from V and 6 bases from J; bases unmatched to any gene: 8. CDR3 amino acids: CASSPSGQGDGYTF. In nucleotides, the CDR3 is TGTGCCAGCAGCCCGTCTGGACAGGGAGATGGCTACACCTTC.

This chain joins TRBV6-5 and TRBJ1-6; no clear D. The CDR3 runs to 14 residues. V gave up 10 bases and J gave up 9 bases, with 19 bases separating them. Germline V gives CDR1 MNHEY, CDR2 SVGAGI. CDR3 sequence: CATRSWDRGSPLHF. CDR3 nucleotides: TGTGCCACCCGAAGCTGGGATAGAGGTTCACCCCTCCACTTT.

The rearrangement uses TRBV30 and TRBJ2-2; D is ambiguous. The germline V gene encodes CDR1 GTSNPN and CDR2 SVGIG (reference sequence). This CDR3 has 15 amino acids. V was trimmed by 1 base and J by 2 bases, leaving 11 bases between them. The CDR3, as DNA: TGTGCCTGGAGTGGGGCTACAGATAACACCGGGGAGCTGTTTTTT. Its protein is CAWSGATDNTGELFF.

The chain combines TRBV19 with TRBJ1-5; no definite D call. This CDR3 has 13 amino acids. Germline CDR1 reads LNHDA; CDR2 reads SQIVND (reference sequence). Deletions cut 0 bases from V and 4 bases from J, with 4 bases between. This CDR3 reads CASSIESNQPQHF. Written as DNA, the CDR3 is TGTGCCAGTAGTATAGAGTCAAATCAGCCCCAGCATTTT.

The chain uses TRBV3-1 and TRBJ2-3; 7 bases are shared with TRBD2. CDR1 is LGHDT, CDR2 YNNKEL, per germline (reference sequence). CDR3 size: 14 residues. V was clipped by 1 base and J by 5 bases; unmatched bases: 3. The CDR3 region is CASSQVASGDTQYF. In DNA form, the CDR3 reads TGTGCCAGCAGCCAAGTGGCTAGCGGAGATACGCAGTATTTT.

The chain combines TRBV7-2 with TRBJ1-2, with unresolved D. Trimming pared 2 bases from V and 6 bases from J, leaving 10 bases between. The CDR3 spans 13 residues. The V gene's germline CDR1 is SGHTA and CDR2 FQGNSA. The CDR3 is CASSLITSHGYTF. CDR3 in DNA: TGTGCCAGCAGCTTAATAACTTCCCATGGCTACACCTTC.

The rearrangement links TRBV7-2 to TRBJ1-3, with D possibly matching TRBD1 (5 bases). The V end lost 4 bases, the J end lost 0 bases, and 13 bases lay between the germline ends. CDR3 length: 16 amino acids. The germline V gene encodes CDR1 SGHTA and CDR2 FQGNSA. CDR3 sequence (DNA): TGTGCCAGCAGCTCCCCCCGAACAGGCTCTGGAAACACCATATATTTT. Amino acids: CASSSPRTGSGNTIYF.

This rearrangement joins TRBV25-1 to TRBJ2-2; 7 bases are shared with TRBD2. This CDR3 region has 15 residues. CDR1 and CDR2 from the germline V gene are MGHDK and SYGVNS. With 3 bases clipped from V and 7 bases from J, the junction kept 8 bases outside the gene matches. The CDR3 loop is CASSDFRGEGGELFF. CDR3 coding DNA: TGTGCCAGCAGTGATTTCCGGGGGGAGGGCGGGGAGCTGTTTTTT.

The chain has TRBV29-1 and TRBJ2-2; D might be TRBD1 (5 bases). This CDR3 region has 14 residues. Between the trimmed V and J ends, which lost 7 bases and 1 base, there was a span of 13 bases. Germline CDR1 is SQVTM and CDR2 is ANQGSEA. The CDR3 DNA reads as TGCAGCGGAACAGAAACAGGGAACACCGGGGAGCTGTTTTTT. It codes for CSGTETGNTGELFF.

The chain recombines TRBV14 with TRBJ2-7; D is unclear. The CDR3 is 16 amino acids. Germline CDR1 reads SGHDN; CDR2 reads FVKESK. Trimming cost V 5 bases and J 2 bases, with 19 bases left between them. The CDR3 loop is CASSFSSRQLTYEQYF. Here the CDR3 DNA reads TGTGCCAGCAGCTTTAGTTCCAGGCAGCTCACCTACGAGCAGTACTTC.

The chain combines TRBV6-5 with TRBJ2-1; D call uncertain. The CDR3 totals 13 residues. Germline V gene data show CDR1 as MNHEY and CDR2 as SVGAGI. V was shortened by 7 bases and J by 6 bases, with 13 bases between the two germline ends. CDR3 residues: CASNRGGVNEQFF. CDR3 in DNA: TGTGCCAGCAATCGCGGTGGGGTCAATGAGCAGTTCTTC.

The rearrangement links TRBV20-1 to TRBJ2-7, with a tentative D call TRBD2 (6 bases). V gave up 0 bases and J gave up 2 bases, with 17 bases separating them. This CDR3 has 16 amino acids. Germline V lookup: CDR1 DFQATT, CDR2 SNEGSKA (reference sequence). CDR3 in DNA: TGCAGTGCTAGAGATCTCCAGCGGGTACCTCCCTACGAGCAGTACTTC. Its protein is CSARDLQRVPPYEQYF.

The rearrangement uses TRBV9 and TRBJ2-1; D unresolved. Trimming pared 0 bases from V and 0 bases from J, leaving 10 bases between. The CDR3 loop spans 16 amino acids. Germline V lookup: CDR1 SGDLS, CDR2 YYNGEE. The DNA of the CDR3 is TGTGCCAGCAGCGTAGGGGTGACCCTCTCCTACAATGAGCAGTTCTTC. Residues: CASSVGVTLSYNEQFF.

The J gene is TRBJ2-1, the V gene TRBV30; D is perhaps TRBD1 (5 bases). CDR3 length equals 13 residues. V lost 2 bases and J lost 2, with 7 bases in between. In germline, CDR1 is GTSNPN, CDR2 SVGIG (reference sequence). CDR3 nucleotide sequence: TGTGCCTGGAGTCTGACAGCCTACAATGAGCAGTTCTTC. This encodes CAWSLTAYNEQFF.

The chain's CDR3 is CSAREPAGLIKEQYF. The CDR3 DNA follows: TGCAGTGCTAGAGAACCTGCCGGCCTGATAAAGGAGCAGTACTTC. This chain links TRBV20-1 with TRBJ2-7, with D hard to call. V gave up 0 bases and J gave up 7 bases, with 19 bases separating them. Germline CDR1 DFQATT, CDR2 SNEGSKA (reference sequence). This CDR3 has 15 residues.

The J gene is TRBJ2-6, the V gene TRBV15; TRBD1 agrees at 11 bases. The V and J ends lost 1 base and 0 bases, in that order; junction bases with no gene match: 2. The germline V gene has CDR1 LNHNV and CDR2 YYDKDF (reference sequence). The CDR3 is made up of 18 amino acids. Here the CDR3 DNA reads TGTGCCACCAGCAGAGGGACAGGGGGCGTCTCTGGGGCCAACGTCCTGACTTTC. Protein product: CATSRGTGGVSGANVLTF.